These 32 T cell receptor beta chains originate from one sample sequenced in a study of cytomegalovirus exposure and HLA in healthy donors. Researchers ran the PCR with 60 Vbeta and 13 Jbeta primers. The protocol was immunoSEQ multiplex PCR, while the TCRdb copy is restricted to in-frame clones and leaves out a portion. The sample has around 150,000 clones; about 82% are singletons. Sequencing input: PBMCs. The origin of the receptors is a man aged 30 to 45 in good health.

This clone was observed a single time. This sequence joins TRBV29-1 and TRBJ2-7; no definite D call. V was clipped by 6 bases and J by 0 bases, with 9 bases between them. Germline loops: CDR1 SQVTM, CDR2 ANQGSEA. This CDR3 has 12 amino acids. DNA of the CDR3: TGCAGCGTGCGGTCCAGCTCCTACGAGCAGTACTTC. It encodes CSVRSSSYEQYF.

The chain recombines TRBV9 with TRBJ2-7; 9 nucleotides align to TRBD1. This CDR3 spans 14 amino acids. Losses at the gene ends were 4 bases for V and 2 bases for J; bases not matched to a gene: 4. Looked up from germline, CDR1 is SGDLS and CDR2 is YYNGEE. The CDR3: CASSRQGDAYEQYF. The DNA of the CDR3 is TGTGCCAGCAGCCGACAGGGGGACGCCTACGAGCAGTACTTC.

The rearrangement links TRBV9 to TRBJ1-5; 8 bases map to TRBD1. The junction had 3 bases not matched to a gene; V was cut back by 3 bases and J by 7 bases. CDR3 length equals 13 residues. Germline lookup yields CDR1 SGDLS and CDR2 YYNGEE. CDR3 bases: TGTGCCAGCAGCGGCGGACAGGGCCAGCCCCAGCATTTT. This encodes CASSGGQGQPQHF.

This clone occurred once. V and J are TRBV5-6 and TRBJ1-5; a possible D gene is TRBD1 (6 bases). Germline CDR1 reads SGHDT; CDR2 reads YYEEEE. The CDR3 consists of 13 residues. V lost 4 bases and J lost 9, with 14 bases in between. This chain's CDR3 is CASSPGQSGPQHF. In DNA form, the CDR3 reads TGTGCCAGCAGCCCCGGACAGTCGGGGCCCCAGCATTTT.

Regarding this clone: The same CDR3 also results from other DNA sequences found in this sample. This chain joins TRBV5-1 and TRBJ2-7, with a tentative D call TRBD1 (9 bases). The CDR3 contains 20 residues. V gave up 2 bases and J gave up 3 bases, with 30 bases separating them. The V gene's germline CDR1 is SGHRS and CDR2 YFSETQ. The CDR3: CASSFPGGTGFERSVYEQYF. The CDR3 DNA reads as TGCGCCAGCAGCTTCCCGGGAGGGACAGGGTTCGAGCGATCGGTCTACGAGCAGTACTTC.

This clone was observed a handful of times. This specimen includes other DNA sequences encoding the same CDR3. The chain recombines TRBV5-1 with TRBJ2-7, with D perhaps TRBD1 (6 bases). Germline CDR1 and CDR2: SGHRS and YFSETQ. Trimming stripped 2 bases from V and 3 bases from J, with 6 bases between. This CDR3 has 12 residues. The CDR3 DNA reads as TGCGCCAGCAGCTTACAGGGCTACGAGCAGTACTTC. This encodes CASSLQGYEQYF.

This clone has a handful of counts. This chain joins TRBV7-9 and TRBJ2-7, with 10 bases lining up with TRBD1. V lost 5 bases to trimming and J lost 3 bases; unmatched junction nucleotides: 10. This CDR3 is 16 amino acids long. CDR1 and CDR2 from the germline V gene are SEHNR and FQNEAQ (reference sequence). In nucleotides, the CDR3 is TGTGCCAGCAGCCCAAGGGGGGACAGGGGTTACTACGAGCAGTACTTC. Translating gives CASSPRGDRGYYEQYF.

The chain links TRBV11-2 to TRBJ2-7; D ambiguous. Looked up from germline, CDR1 is SGHAT and CDR2 is FQNNGV. Trimming took 2 bases from V and 3 from J, leaving 5 bases between them. The CDR3 runs 12 residues. The CDR3 bases are TGTGCCAGCAGCTTACCTTACTACGAGCAGTACTTC. This sequence encodes CASSLPYYEQYF.

The chain employs TRBV27 and TRBJ2-7; 8 nucleotides match TRBD2. The junction had 9 bases not matched to a gene; V was cut back by 5 bases and J by 6 bases. Looked up from germline, CDR1 is MNHEY and CDR2 is SMNVEV (reference sequence). This CDR3 is 14 amino acids long. CDR3 region: CASSATGTRGEQYF. Written as DNA, the CDR3 is TGTGCCAGCAGTGCTACCGGGACTAGGGGCGAGCAGTACTTC.

On this clone itself: Germline is not matched at one junction end, which may reflect a read error. The chain couples TRBV7-7 to TRBJ2-1, with 11 bases matching TRBD2. Germline values: CDR1 SSHAT, CDR2 FNYEAQ (reference sequence). This CDR3 is 15 amino acids long. Here the CDR3 reads CASSSGLAVYNEQFF. The CDR3 DNA reads as TGTGCTAGCAGCTCGGGACTAGCGGTATACAATGAGCAGTTCTTC.

The chain combines TRBV30 with TRBJ1-1; D perhaps matches TRBD1 (5 bases). The CDR3 contains 15 residues. V was cut by 5 bases and J by 0 bases, with 16 bases left in between. Germline CDR1 and CDR2: GTSNPN and SVGIG (reference sequence). In DNA form, the CDR3 reads TGTGCCTGGGGGGGGAGGGTGGGCATGAACACTGAAGCTTTCTTT. This codes for CAWGGRVGMNTEAFF.

J is TRBJ1-1 and V is TRBV7-3; 8 nucleotides align to TRBD1. V shed 4 bases, J shed 4 bases, and the junction held 11 bases outside the gene matches. The V gene's germline CDR1 is SGHTA and CDR2 FQGTGA. The CDR3 covers 16 residues. The CDR3, as DNA: TGTGCCAGCAGCTACATTAGGACAGGGAGCGTCACTGAAGCTTTCTTT. Translating it yields CASSYIRTGSVTEAFF.

This rearrangement joins TRBV28 to TRBJ1-1; D gene ambiguous. Deletions cut 6 bases from V and 8 bases from J, with 19 bases between. CDR1 MDHEN and CDR2 SYDVKM come from the germline V gene. CDR3 size: 14 residues. The CDR3 sequence is CASRIQSRPTEAFF. The DNA for the CDR3 is TGTGCCAGCAGGATACAGAGCCGACCGACAGAAGCTTTCTTT.

The V call is TRBV4-1, the J call TRBJ2-1; 9 bases align to TRBD2. The CDR3 sequence is 15 residues long. Germline CDR1 MGHRA, CDR2 YSYEKL. V lost 3 bases and J lost 4; bases outside the gene matches: 4. CDR3 sequence: CASSHIAGEYNEQFF. The CDR3 coding sequence is TGCGCCAGCAGCCATATAGCGGGGGAGTACAATGAGCAGTTCTTC.

The chain employs TRBV15 and TRBJ1-5, with TRBD1 matching 8 bases. Looked up from germline, CDR1 is LNHNV and CDR2 is YYDKDF (reference sequence). Unmatched junction bases numbered 3, after V lost 5 bases and J lost 0 bases. The CDR3 extends over 15 amino acids. CDR3 nucleotide sequence: TGTGCCACCAGCGGACAGGGTCGTAGCAATCAGCCCCAGCATTTT. Protein: CATSGQGRSNQPQHF.

This clone has a handful of counts. The rearrangement uses TRBV5-1 and TRBJ2-2; a possible D gene is TRBD1 (6 bases). CDR3 length equals 15 residues. The germline V gene encodes CDR1 SGHRS and CDR2 YFSETQ. The V end lost 2 bases, the J end lost 7 bases, and 15 bases lay between the germline ends. The CDR3 reads CASSLQGQGGGELFF. DNA for the CDR3: TGCGCCAGCAGCTTACAGGGTCAAGGTGGCGGGGAGCTGTTTTTT.

The chain joins TRBV9 to TRBJ2-5; 12 positions match TRBD1. Germline values: CDR1 SGDLS, CDR2 YYNGEE. With V trimmed by 4 bases and J by 5 bases, 6 bases remained unmatched. CDR3 length: 15 amino acids. The CDR3 DNA sequence: TGTGCCAGCAGCTTAGGGACAGGGGGCTTTGAGACCCAGTACTTC. It codes for CASSLGTGGFETQYF.

The chain is built from TRBV4-3 and TRBJ1-2, with TRBD1 identical over 9 bases. Germline V CDR1 and CDR2: LGHNA, YSLEER. The V gene end was trimmed by 6 bases and the J gene end by 4 bases; junction bases not matched to a gene: 18. This CDR3 is built from 18 residues. The DNA of the CDR3 is TGCGCCAGCAGGCTTCGAGCCGGGACAGGGTCTTTGGGCTATGGCTACACCTTC. Residues: CASRLRAGTGSLGYGYTF.

The gene calls are TRBV5-1 and TRBJ2-2; a possible D gene is TRBD2 (5 bases). The CDR3 sequence is 15 residues long. The V gene lost 4 bases and the J gene lost 3 bases, with 13 bases spanning the gap. Germline CDR1 is SGHRS and CDR2 is YFSETQ. The CDR3 DNA is TGCGCCAGCAGCCTAGCCAGTGCTTACACCGGGGAGCTGTTTTTT. It specifies CASSLASAYTGELFF.

The gene calls are TRBV27 and TRBJ2-1; 9 positions match TRBD1. V lost 6 bases and J lost 8; bases outside the gene matches: 8. CDR1 and CDR2 from the germline V gene are MNHEY and SMNVEV (reference sequence). This CDR3 contains 14 residues. The CDR3 region has the DNA TGTGCCAGCAGCTCCCCGGGACAGGGATATGAGCAGTTCTTC. It codes for CASSSPGQGYEQFF.

The chain carries TRBV28 and TRBJ2-7; 10 positions match TRBD2. The germline gives CDR1 MDHEN, CDR2 SYDVKM. The V segment lost 5 bases and the J segment 5 bases; nucleotides outside the gene matches: 6. The CDR3 is 14 residues long. CDR3 sequence reads: CASSPSGSRNEQYF. In nucleotides, the CDR3 is TGTGCCAGCAGTCCTAGCGGGAGCCGTAACGAGCAGTACTTC. Full variable domain (outside the CDR3, taken from reference TRBV28 and TRBJ2-7): DVKVTQSSRYLVKRTGEKVFLECVQDMDHENMFWYRQDPGLGLRLIYFSYDVKMKEKGDIPEGYSVSREKKERFSLILESASTNQTSMYLCASSPSGSRNEQYFGPGTRLTVT.

The chain uses TRBV28 and TRBJ1-5; a possible D gene is TRBD1 (6 bases). The CDR3 totals 16 residues. The germline V gene encodes CDR1 MDHEN and CDR2 SYDVKM. Between the trimmed V and J ends, which lost 1 base and 2 bases, there was a span of 12 bases. DNA of the CDR3: TGTGCCAGCAGTTTATTGGGGGCAGGGGGCAATCAGCCCCAGCATTTT. Translated, it gives CASSLLGAGGNQPQHF.

The chain is built from TRBV28 and TRBJ2-1; the D is unclear. Germline CDR1 reads MDHEN; CDR2 reads SYDVKM. Trimming took 4 bases from V and 9 from J, leaving 13 bases between them. The CDR3 extends over 13 amino acids. For the CDR3, the DNA is TGTGCCAGCAGTTCCCCGGGTAGTGGTGAGCAGTTCTTC. It codes for CASSSPGSGEQFF.

This sequence joins TRBV19 and TRBJ2-7, with D perhaps TRBD2 (6 bases). Trimming shortened V by 6 bases and J by 4 bases, and 25 bases separated the two germline ends. This CDR3 is built from 17 residues. CDR1 LNHDA and CDR2 SQIVND come from the germline V gene (reference sequence). This CDR3 is CASSARAGRNKRYEQYF. For the CDR3, the DNA is TGTGCCAGTAGCGCCCGCGCGGGGCGGAATAAAAGATACGAGCAGTACTTC.

V is TRBV5-4 and J is TRBJ2-1, with 13 bases that match TRBD2. CDR3 length: 14 amino acids. CDR1 and CDR2 from the germline V gene are SGHNT and YYREEE (reference sequence). The junction had 5 bases not matched to a gene; V was cut back by 4 bases and J by 10 bases. The CDR3 sequence is CASSPRTSGSEQFF. CDR3 sequence (DNA): TGTGCCAGCAGCCCGAGGACTAGCGGGAGCGAGCAGTTCTTC. The full variable domain, with the rest looked up from reference TRBV5-4 and TRBJ2-1, is ETGVTQSPTHLIKTRGQQVTLRCSSQSGHNTVSWYQQALGQGPQFIFQYYREEENGRGNFPPRFSGLQFPNYSSELNVNALELDDSALYLCASSPRTSGSEQFFGPGTRLTVL.

CDR3 protein: CASSQDRGGGKGANVLTF. In nucleotides, the CDR3 is TGCGCCAGCAGCCAAGATCGGGGGGGAGGGAAAGGGGCCAACGTCCTGACTTTC. The V gene is TRBV4-3, the J gene TRBJ2-6; 8 bases are a match to TRBD2. CDR1 is LGHNA and CDR2 is YSLEER in the germline V gene. The ends lost 0 bases at V and 4 bases at J; junction bases unmatched: 8. The CDR3 sequence is 18 residues long.

This clone was found a few times. The CDR3 is CASSLWGQARLGNQPQHF. In nucleotides, the CDR3 is TGTGCCAGCAGTTTATGGGGACAGGCTAGACTGGGGAATCAGCCCCAGCATTTT. The chain employs TRBV28 and TRBJ1-5; TRBD1 aligns across 8 bases. V lost 0 bases and J lost 4; bases outside the gene matches: 11. This CDR3 region has 18 residues. Per germline, CDR1 MDHEN and CDR2 SYDVKM.

The rearrangement joins TRBV7-9 to TRBJ2-5, with TRBD2 matching 7 bases. The ends lost 5 bases at V and 1 base at J; junction bases unmatched: 4. This CDR3 has 14 amino acids. CDR1 is SEHNR, CDR2 FQNEAQ, per germline (reference sequence). DNA for the CDR3: TGTGCCAGCAGCACCTTAGCGGGCCAAGAGACCCAGTACTTC. It specifies CASSTLAGQETQYF. Together with reference TRBV7-9 and TRBJ2-5, the CDR3 gives the full variable domain: DTGVSQNPRHKITKRGQNVTFRCDPISEHNRLYWYRQTLGQGPEFLTYFQNEAQLEKSRLLSDRFSAERPKGSFSTLEIQRTEQGDSAMYLCASSTLAGQETQYFGPGTRLLVL.

The rearrangement links TRBV5-1 to TRBJ1-2; 7 nucleotides match TRBD1. The germline gives CDR1 SGHRS, CDR2 YFSETQ. The V segment lost 0 bases and the J segment 8 bases; nucleotides outside the gene matches: 4. The CDR3 is 13 residues long. In DNA form, the CDR3 reads TGCGCCAGCAGCTTGGAGGGGGCTGGGGGCTACACCTTC. It yields the protein CASSLEGAGGYTF.

The chain has TRBV27 and TRBJ2-7; 12 bases are a match to TRBD2. CDR1 is MNHEY, CDR2 SMNVEV, per germline (reference sequence). This CDR3 is built from 14 residues. The V gene end was trimmed by 6 bases and the J gene end by 6 bases; junction bases not matched to a gene: 6. The CDR3 nucleotides read TGTGCCAGCAGCCCTGGACTAGCGGGAACCGAGCAGTACTTC. It specifies CASSPGLAGTEQYF.

On this clone: One junction end disagrees with the germline gene, perhaps due to a read error. J is TRBJ2-1 and V is TRBV7-9; 10 bases are a match to TRBD2. The CDR3 runs 16 residues. The germline gives CDR1 SEHNR, CDR2 FQNEAQ (reference sequence). The CDR3 sequence is CSSSLVGTSVYNEQFF. In DNA form, the CDR3 reads TGTTCCAGCAGCTTAGTTGGGACTAGCGTCTACAATGAGCAGTTCTTC. The entire variable domain, with the rest obtained from reference TRBV7-9 and TRBJ2-1, is as follows: DTGVSQNPRHKITKRGQNVTFRCDPISEHNRLYWYRQTLGQGPEFLTYFQNEAQLEKSRLLSDRFSAERPKGSFSTLEIQRTEQGDSAMYLCSSSLVGTSVYNEQFFGPGTRLTVL.

J is TRBJ2-3 and V is TRBV4-2; D is unclear. Trimming cost V 1 base and J 3 bases, with 5 bases left between them. The CDR3 extends over 13 amino acids. CDR1 is LGHNA and CDR2 is YNFKEQ in the germline V gene. The CDR3, as DNA: TGTGCCAGCAGCCAAGCTATGACAGATACGCAGTATTTT. It codes for CASSQAMTDTQYF.